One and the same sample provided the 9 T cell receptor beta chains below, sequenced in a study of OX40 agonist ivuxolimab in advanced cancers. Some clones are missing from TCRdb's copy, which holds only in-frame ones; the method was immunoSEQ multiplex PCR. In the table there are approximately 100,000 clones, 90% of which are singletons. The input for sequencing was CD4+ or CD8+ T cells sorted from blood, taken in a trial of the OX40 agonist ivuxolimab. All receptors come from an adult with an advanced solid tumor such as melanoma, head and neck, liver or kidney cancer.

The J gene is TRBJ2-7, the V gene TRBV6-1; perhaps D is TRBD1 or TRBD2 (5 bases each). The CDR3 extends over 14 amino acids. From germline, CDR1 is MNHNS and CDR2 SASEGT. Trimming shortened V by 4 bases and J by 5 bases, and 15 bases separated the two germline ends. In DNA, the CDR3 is TGTGCCAGCAGTGTTTGGGGGAAAGGGAACGAGCAGTACTTC. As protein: CASSVWGKGNEQYF.

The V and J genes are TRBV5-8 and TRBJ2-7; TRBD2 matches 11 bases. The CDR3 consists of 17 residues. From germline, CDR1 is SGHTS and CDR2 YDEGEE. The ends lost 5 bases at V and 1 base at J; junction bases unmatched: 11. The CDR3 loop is CASRSVAGGPESYEQYF. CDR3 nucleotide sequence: TGTGCCAGCAGGAGTGTAGCGGGAGGGCCCGAGTCCTACGAGCAGTACTTC.

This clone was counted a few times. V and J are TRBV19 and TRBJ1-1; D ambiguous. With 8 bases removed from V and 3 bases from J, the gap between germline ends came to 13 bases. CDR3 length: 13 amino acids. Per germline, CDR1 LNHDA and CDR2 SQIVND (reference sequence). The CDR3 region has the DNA TGTGCCAGTCGTTTTACGTCCGACACTGAAGCTTTCTTT. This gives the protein CASRFTSDTEAFF.

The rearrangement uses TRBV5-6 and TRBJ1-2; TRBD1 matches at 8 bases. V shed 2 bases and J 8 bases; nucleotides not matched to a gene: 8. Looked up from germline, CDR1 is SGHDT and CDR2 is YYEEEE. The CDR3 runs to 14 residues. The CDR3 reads CASSLSGQGGGYTF. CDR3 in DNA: TGTGCCAGCAGCTTAAGCGGACAGGGCGGCGGCTACACCTTC.

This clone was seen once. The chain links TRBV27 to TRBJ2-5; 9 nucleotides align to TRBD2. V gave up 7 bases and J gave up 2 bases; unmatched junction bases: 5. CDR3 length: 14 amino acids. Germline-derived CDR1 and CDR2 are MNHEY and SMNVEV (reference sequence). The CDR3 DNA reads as TGTGCCAGCAATAGCGGGAGTGGGCAAGAGACCCAGTACTTC. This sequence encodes CASNSGSGQETQYF.

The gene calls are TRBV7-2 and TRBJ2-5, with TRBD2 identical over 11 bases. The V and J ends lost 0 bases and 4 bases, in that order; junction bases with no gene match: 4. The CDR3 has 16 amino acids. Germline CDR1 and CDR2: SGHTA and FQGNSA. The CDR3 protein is CASSLARLAGGETQYF. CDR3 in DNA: TGTGCCAGCAGCTTAGCCAGGCTAGCGGGAGGAGAGACCCAGTACTTC.

As DNA, the CDR3 is TGTGCCAGCGGGCGGTCGGGGAGGTCCTACAATGAGCAGTTCTTC. This translates into CASGRSGRSYNEQFF. The rearrangement uses TRBV7-2 and TRBJ2-1; TRBD2 might be the D (6 bases). The CDR3 runs 15 residues. CDR1 SGHTA and CDR2 FQGNSA come from the germline V gene. Trimming shortened V by 8 bases and J by 1 base, and 15 bases separated the two germline ends.

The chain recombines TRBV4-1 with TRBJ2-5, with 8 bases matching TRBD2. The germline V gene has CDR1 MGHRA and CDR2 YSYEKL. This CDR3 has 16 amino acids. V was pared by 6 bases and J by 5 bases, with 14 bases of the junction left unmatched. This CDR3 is CASSLSSGEGGETQYF. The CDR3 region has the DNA TGCGCCAGCAGTCTCAGTAGCGGGGAGGGGGGGGAGACCCAGTACTTC.

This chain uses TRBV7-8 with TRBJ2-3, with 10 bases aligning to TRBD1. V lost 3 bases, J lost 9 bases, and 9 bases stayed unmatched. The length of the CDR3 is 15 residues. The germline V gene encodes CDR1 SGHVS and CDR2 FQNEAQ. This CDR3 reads CASSFARWTGGTQYF. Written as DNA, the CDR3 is TGTGCCAGCAGCTTCGCCCGTTGGACAGGGGGGACGCAGTATTTT.